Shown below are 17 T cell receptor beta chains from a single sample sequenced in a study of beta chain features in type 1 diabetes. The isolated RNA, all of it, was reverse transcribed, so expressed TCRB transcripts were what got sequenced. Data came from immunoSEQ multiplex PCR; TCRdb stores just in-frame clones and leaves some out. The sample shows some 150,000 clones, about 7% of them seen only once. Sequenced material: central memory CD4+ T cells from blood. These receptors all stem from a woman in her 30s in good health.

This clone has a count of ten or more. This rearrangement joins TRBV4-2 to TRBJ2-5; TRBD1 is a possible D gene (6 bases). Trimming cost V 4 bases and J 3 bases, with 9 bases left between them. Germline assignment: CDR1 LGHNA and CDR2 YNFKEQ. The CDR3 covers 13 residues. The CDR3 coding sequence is TGTGCCAGCAGCCGTGGGGGCGAAGAGACCCAGTACTTC. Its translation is CASSRGGEETQYF.

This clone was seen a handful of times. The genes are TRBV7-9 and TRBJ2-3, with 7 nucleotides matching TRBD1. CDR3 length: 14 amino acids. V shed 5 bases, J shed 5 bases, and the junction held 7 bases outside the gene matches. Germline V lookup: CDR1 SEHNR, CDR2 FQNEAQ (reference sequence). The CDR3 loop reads CASSLDREGDTQYF. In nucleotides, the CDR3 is TGTGCCAGCAGCCTAGACAGGGAAGGAGATACGCAGTATTTT.

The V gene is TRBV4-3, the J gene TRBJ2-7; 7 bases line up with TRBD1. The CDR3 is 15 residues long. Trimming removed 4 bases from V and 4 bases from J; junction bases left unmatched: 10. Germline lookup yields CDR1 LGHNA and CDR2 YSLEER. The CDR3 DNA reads TGCGCCAGCAGCCTTGGACAGGTGGATGATTACGAGCAGTACTTC. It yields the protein CASSLGQVDDYEQYF.

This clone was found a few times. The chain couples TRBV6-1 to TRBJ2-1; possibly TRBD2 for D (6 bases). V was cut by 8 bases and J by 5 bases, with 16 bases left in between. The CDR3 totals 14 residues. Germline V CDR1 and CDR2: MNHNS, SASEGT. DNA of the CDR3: TGTGCCAGCTTGAGGAGGGTTGACAACAATGAGCAGTTCTTC. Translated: CASLRRVDNNEQFF.

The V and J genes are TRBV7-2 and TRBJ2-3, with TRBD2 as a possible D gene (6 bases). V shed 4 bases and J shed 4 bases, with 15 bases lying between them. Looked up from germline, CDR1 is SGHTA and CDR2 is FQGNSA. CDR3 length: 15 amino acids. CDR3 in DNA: TGTGCCAGCAGCTCGCAGGTGACTAGAGCAGATACGCAGTATTTT. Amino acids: CASSSQVTRADTQYF.

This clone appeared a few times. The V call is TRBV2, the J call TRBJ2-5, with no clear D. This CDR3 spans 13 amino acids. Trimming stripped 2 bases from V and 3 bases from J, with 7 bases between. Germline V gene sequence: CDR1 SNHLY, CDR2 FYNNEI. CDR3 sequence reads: CASSESQKETQYF. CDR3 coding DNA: TGTGCCAGCAGTGAATCACAGAAAGAGACCCAGTACTTC. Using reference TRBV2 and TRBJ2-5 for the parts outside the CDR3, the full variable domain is EPEVTQTPSHQVTQMGQEVILRCVPISNHLYFYWYRQILGQKVEFLVSFYNNEISEKSEIFDDQFSVERPDGSNFTLKIRSTKLEDSAMYFCASSESQKETQYFGPGTRLLVL.

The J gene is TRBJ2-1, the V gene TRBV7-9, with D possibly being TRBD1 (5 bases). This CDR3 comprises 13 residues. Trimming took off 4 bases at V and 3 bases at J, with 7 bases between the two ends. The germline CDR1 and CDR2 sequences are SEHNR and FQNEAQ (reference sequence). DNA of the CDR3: TGTGCCAGCAGCTCCGACAGCTACAATGAGCAGTTCTTC. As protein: CASSSDSYNEQFF.

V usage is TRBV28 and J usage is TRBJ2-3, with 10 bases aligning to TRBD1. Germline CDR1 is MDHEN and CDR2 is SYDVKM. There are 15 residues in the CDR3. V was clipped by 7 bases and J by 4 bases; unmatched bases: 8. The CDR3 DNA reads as TGTGCCAGCACCGTTCGGGACAGGGGACCAGATACGCAGTATTTT. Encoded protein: CASTVRDRGPDTQYF.

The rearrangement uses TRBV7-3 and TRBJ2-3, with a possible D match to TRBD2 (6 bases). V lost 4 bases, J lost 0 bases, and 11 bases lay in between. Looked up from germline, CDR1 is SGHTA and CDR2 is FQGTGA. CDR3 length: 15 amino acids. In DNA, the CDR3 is TGTGCCAGCAGCTCGGACTACCTAAGCACAGATACGCAGTATTTT. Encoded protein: CASSSDYLSTDTQYF.

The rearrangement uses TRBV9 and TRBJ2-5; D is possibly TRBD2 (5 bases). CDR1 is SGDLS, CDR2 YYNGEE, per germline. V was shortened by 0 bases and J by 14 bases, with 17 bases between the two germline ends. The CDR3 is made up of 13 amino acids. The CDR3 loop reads CASSVDNEAGVYF. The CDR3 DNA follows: TGTGCCAGCAGCGTAGATAATGAGGCGGGCGTTTACTTC.

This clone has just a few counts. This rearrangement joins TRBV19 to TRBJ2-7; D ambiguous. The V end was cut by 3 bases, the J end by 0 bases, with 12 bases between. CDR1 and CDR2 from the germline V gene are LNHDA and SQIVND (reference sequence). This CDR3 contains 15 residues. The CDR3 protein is CASSISGAGSYEQYF. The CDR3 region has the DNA TGTGCCAGTAGTATTTCCGGAGCCGGCTCCTACGAGCAGTACTTC.

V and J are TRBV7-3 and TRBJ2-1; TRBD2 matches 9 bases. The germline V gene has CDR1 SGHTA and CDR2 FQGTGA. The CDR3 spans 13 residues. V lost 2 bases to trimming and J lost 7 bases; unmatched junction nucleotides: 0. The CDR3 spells CASSLGLANEQFF. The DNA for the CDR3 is TGTGCCAGCAGCTTAGGACTAGCGAATGAGCAGTTCTTC.

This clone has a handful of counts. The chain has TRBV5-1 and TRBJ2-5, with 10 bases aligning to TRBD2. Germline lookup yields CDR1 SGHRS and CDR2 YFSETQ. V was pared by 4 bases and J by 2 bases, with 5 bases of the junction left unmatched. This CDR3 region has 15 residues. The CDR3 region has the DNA TGCGCCAGCAGCCCGGGACTAGCGAGACAAGAGACCCAGTACTTC. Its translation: CASSPGLARQETQYF. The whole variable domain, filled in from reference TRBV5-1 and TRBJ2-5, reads KAGVTQTPRYLIKTRGQQVTLSCSPISGHRSVSWYQQTPGQGLQFLFEYFSETQRNKGNFPGRFSGRQFSNSRSEMNVSTLELGDSALYLCASSPGLARQETQYFGPGTRLLVL.

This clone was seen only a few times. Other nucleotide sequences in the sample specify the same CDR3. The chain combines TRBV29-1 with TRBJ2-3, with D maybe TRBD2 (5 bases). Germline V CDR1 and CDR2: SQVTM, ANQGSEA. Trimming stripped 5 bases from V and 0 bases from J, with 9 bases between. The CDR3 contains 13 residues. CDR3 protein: CSVRGSSTDTQYF. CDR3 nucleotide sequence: TGCAGCGTTCGGGGATCTAGCACAGATACGCAGTATTTT.

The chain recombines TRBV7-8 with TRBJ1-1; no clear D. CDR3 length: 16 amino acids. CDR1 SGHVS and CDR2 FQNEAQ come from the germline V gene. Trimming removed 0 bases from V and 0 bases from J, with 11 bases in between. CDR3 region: CASSLANARVNTEAFF. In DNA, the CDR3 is TGTGCCAGCAGCTTAGCAAACGCGAGAGTGAACACTGAAGCTTTCTTT.

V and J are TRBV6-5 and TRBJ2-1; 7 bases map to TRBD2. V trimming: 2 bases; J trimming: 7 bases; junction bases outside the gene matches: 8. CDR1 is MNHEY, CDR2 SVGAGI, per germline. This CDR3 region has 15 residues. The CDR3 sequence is CASSYIAGASNEQFF. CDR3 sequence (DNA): TGTGCCAGCAGTTACATTGCGGGAGCGTCGAATGAGCAGTTCTTC.

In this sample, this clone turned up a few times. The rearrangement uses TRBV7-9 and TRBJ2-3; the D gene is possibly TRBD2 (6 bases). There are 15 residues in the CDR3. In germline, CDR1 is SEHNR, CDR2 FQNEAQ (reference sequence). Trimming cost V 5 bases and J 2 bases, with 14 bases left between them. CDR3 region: CASSRRGATTDTQYF. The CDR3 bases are TGTGCCAGCAGCCGGAGGGGAGCTACCACAGATACGCAGTATTTT.